The sample holds many counts of the clone carrying this T cell receptor beta chain. Its antigen remains unknown. These data are taken from a study of prognosis after radiotherapy for stage I lung cancer. Study details: Radiotherapy used SBRT, divided into 3 to 5 fractions and reaching a biologically effective dose of at least 100 Gy.

Study-wide results and caveats: In patients who developed distant metastases, Shannon entropy measured after stereotactic body radiation therapy was lower, and baseline Shannon entropy was not associated with metastases. Once stereotactic body radiation therapy had been given, unique TCR clone counts fell, with a median of about 10,000 versus 6,900.

From genomic DNA, TCR beta CDR3 was amplified by two-round multiplex PCR. Amplification during the initial PCR round employed primers specific to each TRBV and TRBJ gene. TCRdb re-called the multiplex PCR reads with MiXCR, one entry per CDR3 protein. The sample carries approximately 17,000 distinct CDR3 sequences, about 47% recorded once. V lost 7 bases to trimming and J lost 3 bases, with 14 bases between them. Germline-derived CDR1 and CDR2 are MNHEY and SVGEGT. CDR3 length: 14 residues. The sequence was collected from a donor over 45 with non-small cell lung cancer. The rearrangement uses TRBV6-2 or TRBV6-3 and TRBJ2-3; D is undetermined. Sequencing used PBMCs, obtained before or after stereotactic body radiation therapy (not recorded which). The CDR3 DNA follows: TGTGCCAGCACCCGTTTAACTGGAACAGATACGCAGTATTTT. Translated, it gives CASTRLTGTDTQYF.